The 18 T cell receptor beta chains listed next were all sequenced from one sample in a study of blood T cells in healthy people across ages. The authors ran a second PCR of about 7 to 11 cycles using a sample-barcoded 5' primer and a J-beta primer mix. Using its own MiXCR run on the 5' RACE reads, TCRdb lists one record per CDR3 protein. This sample has roughly 550,000 distinct CDR3 sequences, with approximately 25% found just once. These data also formed part of another study, on T cells of mothers and their children.

Sequenced sample: blood. These TCRs come from a boy between 10 and 17 years old in good health.

The CDR3 DNA sequence: TGTGCCAGCAGCGCAGGGGGACCCTACAATGAGCAGTTCTTC. Residues: CASSAGGPYNEQFF. J is TRBJ2-1 and V is TRBV6-2 or TRBV6-3, with 7 bases identical to TRBD1. Losses at the gene ends were 6 bases for V and 2 bases for J; bases not matched to a gene: 4. This CDR3 comprises 14 residues. Germline V lookup: CDR1 MNHEY, CDR2 SVGEGT.

This clonotype was seen a few times. The CDR3 DNA reads as TGTGCCAGCAGTGAATCAGGCCCGGGGGTAGGGGAGACCCAGTACTTC. This sequence encodes CASSESGPGVGETQYF. This rearrangement joins TRBV25-1 to TRBJ2-5; tentative D call: TRBD2 (6 bases). Trimming shortened V by 1 base and J by 5 bases, and 17 bases separated the two germline ends. The CDR3 extends over 16 amino acids. Germline V gives CDR1 MGHDK, CDR2 SYGVNS.

V gene TRBV7-2 combines with J gene TRBJ2-5; 7 bases line up with TRBD2. The end of the DNA is better explained by TRBJ2-1, so the J call may be wrong. The germline V gene has CDR1 SGHTA and CDR2 FQGNSA. The CDR3 has 12 amino acids. The CDR3 DNA sequence: TGTGCCAGCAGCTCCCTAGCGGATGAGCAGTTCTTC. It is translated as CASSSLADEQFF.

The V gene is TRBV3-1, the J gene TRBJ2-5; D remains ambiguous. The J call is doubtful: the DNA matches TRBJ2-1 better. CDR1 is LGHDT, CDR2 YNNKEL, per germline (reference sequence). The length of the CDR3 is 15 residues. CDR3 amino acids: CASSQDSLGGNEQFF. CDR3 nucleotide sequence: TGTGCCAGCAGCCAAGACTCGCTCGGCGGCAATGAGCAGTTCTTC.

The rearrangement links TRBV7-9 to TRBJ2-1; D is ambiguous. The CDR3 totals 14 residues. Trimming took off 2 bases at V and 6 bases at J, with 11 bases between the two ends. The V gene's germline CDR1 is SEHNR and CDR2 FQNEAQ (reference sequence). The DNA for the CDR3 is TGTGCCAGCAGCTTAAATGAAGGACCCAATGAGCAGTTCTTC. Encoded protein: CASSLNEGPNEQFF.

V and J are TRBV13 and TRBJ2-1; D possibly corresponds to TRBD2 (5 bases). The V gene's germline CDR1 is PRHDT and CDR2 FYEKMQ (reference sequence). This CDR3 contains 16 residues. V dropped 4 bases and J dropped 7 bases, with 20 bases sitting between them. As DNA, the CDR3 is TGTGCCAGCAGCTCACGGCCTACAGAGGGTTGGAATGAGCAGTTCTTC. Protein: CASSSRPTEGWNEQFF. The full variable domain, its missing parts supplied by reference TRBV13 and TRBJ2-1, is AAGVIQSPRHLIKEKRETATLKCYPIPRHDTVYWYQQGPGQDPQFLISFYEKMQSDKGSIPDRFSAQQFSDYHSELNMSSLELGDSALYFCASSSRPTEGWNEQFFGPGTRLTVL.

At least ten counts were recorded for this clonotype. V gene TRBV28 combines with J gene TRBJ1-1; 9 bases align to TRBD1. Looked up from germline, CDR1 is MDHEN and CDR2 is SYDVKM. Trimming at V came to 2 bases and at J to 5 bases, leaving 6 bases not matched to a gene. This CDR3 has 15 amino acids. The CDR3 bases are TGTGCCAGCAGTTTAGAGGGGACAGGGAGGACTGAAGCTTTCTTT. This translates into CASSLEGTGRTEAFF.

In its sample, this clonotype was seen many times. V and J are TRBV4-1 and TRBJ2-5; TRBD1 matches at 9 bases. This CDR3 has 13 amino acids. V shed 3 bases and J 7 bases; nucleotides not matched to a gene: 3. Germline CDR1 MGHRA, CDR2 YSYEKL. This chain's CDR3 is CASSQGQGGTQYF. The DNA for the CDR3 is TGCGCCAGCAGCCAGGGACAGGGAGGGACCCAGTACTTC.

The CDR3 sequence is CASSQNDRKVHEQYF. The CDR3 DNA reads TGCGCCAGCAGCCAAAACGACAGGAAAGTACACGAGCAGTACTTC. This chain joins TRBV4-1 and TRBJ2-7, with D tentatively TRBD1 (6 bases). Germline loops: CDR1 MGHRA, CDR2 YSYEKL. The CDR3 runs 15 residues. V was pared by 2 bases and J by 5 bases, with 16 bases between.

The table lists this clonotype with a few counts. The J gene is TRBJ2-5, the V gene TRBV6-1; weak D call: TRBD2 (6 bases). The V end was cut by 7 bases, the J end by 0 bases, with 15 bases between. This CDR3 contains 15 residues. Germline loops: CDR1 MNHNS, CDR2 SASEGT. The CDR3 nucleotides read TGTGCCAGCATGAGGAGGGTGGGTAACCAAGAGACCCAGTACTTC. This gives the protein CASMRRVGNQETQYF.

This chain connects TRBV11-2 to TRBJ2-3, with D possibly matching TRBD1 (6 bases). V shed 1 base and J shed 2 bases, with 7 bases lying between them. Germline V gene sequence: CDR1 SGHAT, CDR2 FQNNGV. This CDR3 region has 14 residues. CDR3: CASSLGTVTDTQYF. In DNA, the CDR3 is TGTGCCAGCAGCTTAGGGACAGTCACAGATACGCAGTATTTT.

This clonotype was seen more than once but under ten times. CDR3 DNA sequence: TGTGCCAGCAGCTCCCGGGACTACTCGGGTGAGCAGTTCTTC. Translation gives CASSSRDYSGEQFF. V and J are TRBV5-6 and TRBJ2-1, with TRBD2 matching 7 bases. The trim removed 3 bases at V and 9 bases at J, leaving 9 bases unmatched. Germline V gene lookup returns CDR1 SGHDT and CDR2 YYEEEE. CDR3 length: 14 amino acids. Supplemented by reference TRBV5-6 and TRBJ2-1, the full variable domain reads DAGVTQSPTHLIKTRGQQVTLRCSPKSGHDTVSWYQQALGQGPQFIFQYYEEEERQRGNFPDRFSGHQFPNYSSELNVNALLLGDSALYLCASSSRDYSGEQFFGPGTRLTVL.

The chain has TRBV28 and TRBJ1-1; 10 bases match TRBD1. The CDR3 contains 15 residues. The germline gives CDR1 MDHEN, CDR2 SYDVKM. Losses at the gene ends were 8 bases for V and 3 bases for J; bases not matched to a gene: 9. The CDR3 bases are TGTGCCAGCTATGGGACAGGGGTAGGGTACACTGAAGCTTTCTTT. It yields the protein CASYGTGVGYTEAFF. Supplemented by reference TRBV28 and TRBJ1-1, the full variable domain reads DVKVTQSSRYLVKRTGEKVFLECVQDMDHENMFWYRQDPGLGLRLIYFSYDVKMKEKGDIPEGYSVSREKKERFSLILESASTNQTSMYLCASYGTGVGYTEAFFGQGTRLTVV.

As for this clonotype: The CDR3 end shows no conserved phenylalanine or tryptophan, and so a read error is likely. This chain joins TRBV28 and TRBJ1-6; D gene uncertain. CDR1 and CDR2 (germline): MDHEN, SYDVKM. Trimming left V 1 base short and J 14 bases short, with 12 bases between. The CDR3 runs to 13 residues. The CDR3 nucleotides are TGTGCCAGCAGTTTATTTGAGAGTATAACCCTCCACCTT. Its translation: CASSLFESITLHL.

The genes are TRBV28 and TRBJ2-5, with D hard to call. The DNA end lines up better with TRBJ2-1; the J call may be wrong. The CDR3 has 17 amino acids. Germline CDR1 reads MDHEN; CDR2 reads SYDVKM. CDR3 region: CASSFRRVARVVNEQFF. CDR3 coding DNA: TGTGCCAGCAGTTTTCGACGGGTAGCTCGGGTGGTCAATGAGCAGTTCTTC.

V and J are TRBV28 and TRBJ2-2; TRBD1 matches at 7 bases. CDR1 is MDHEN, CDR2 SYDVKM, per germline. Trimming took 8 bases from V and 5 from J; bases not matched to a gene: 2. The CDR3 runs 12 residues. CDR3 DNA sequence: TGTGCCAGCCGACAGGGAACCGGGGAGCTGTTTTTT. Protein: CASRQGTGELFF.

The chain joins TRBV7-2 to TRBJ1-4, with D possibly matching TRBD1 (6 bases). V was pared by 1 base and J by 4 bases, with 13 bases between. This CDR3 has 16 amino acids. CDR1 is SGHTA, CDR2 FQGNSA, per germline. CDR3 loop: CASSLGPQGINEKLFF. The CDR3 DNA sequence: TGTGCCAGCAGCTTAGGGCCACAGGGTATTAATGAAAAACTGTTTTTT. The complete variable domain, with remaining parts taken from reference TRBV7-2 and TRBJ1-4, reads GAGVSQSPSNKVTEKGKDVELRCDPISGHTALYWYRQSLGQGLEFLIYFQGNSAPDKSGLPSDRFSAERTGGSVSTLTIQRTQQEDSAVYLCASSLGPQGINEKLFFGSGTQLSVL.

The chain has TRBV28 and TRBJ2-5; TRBD2 matches at 11 bases. This CDR3 comprises 15 residues. V lost 4 bases and J lost 3; bases outside the gene matches: 4. Germline V gives CDR1 MDHEN, CDR2 SYDVKM. CDR3 residues: CASSYGLAGKETQYF. In DNA, the CDR3 is TGTGCCAGCAGTTACGGACTAGCGGGTAAAGAGACCCAGTACTTC.